This T cell receptor (beta chain) was captured by sequencing in a study of CXCR3-negative and CXCR3-positive naive CD8 T cells (dated 2019 in TCRdb). Regarding the complete study: In total, about 135 million TRB reads were obtained, corresponding to roughly 1.5 +/- 0.3 million reads per library. Diversity and physicochemical repertoire analyses covered eleven to twelve donors pooled from two independent experiments. The TRBV-TRBJ cluster analysis covered naive subsets from roughly 5 donors and memory cells from 3 donors.

The paper's findings and limits, for the study overall: Within the same donor, TRBV-TRBJ usage looked similar between naive CXCR3-negative and CXCR3-positive cells, but memory cells had distinct patterns. Compared with CXCR3-negative naive cells, CXCR3-positive naive cells had TRB CDR3s with higher hydrophobicity (lower Kidera factor 4), lower energy, and higher strength and volume indices. CXCR3 expression partially decreased after cryopreservation, so most assays used freshly isolated PBMCs. Comparably high repertoire diversity was found in both naive subsets, whereas much lower repertoire diversity was found in memory CD8+ T cells. Surface CD5, linked to self-reactivity in mice, was comparable between naive subsets; TCR interaction strength was therefore also inferred from TRB CDR3 physicochemical properties.

TCRdb lists the instrument as NextSeq 550. The Human TCR Profiling Kit (MiLaboratory) was used to make UMI-labeled 5' RACE TRB cDNA libraries. cDNA synthesis used the entire amount of extracted RNA, and PCR amplification then used the entire amount of cDNA produced. Libraries were prepared in parallel with an identical number of PCR cycles. The source study handled its data this way. MIGEC and MiXCR extracted about 53,000 +/- 10,000 unique UMI-labeled TRB cDNA molecules per library, requiring at least two reads per UMI. On average, each library contained about 40,000 +/- 10,000 functional in-frame TRB CDR3 nucleotide clonotypes without stop codons. Diversity metrics, including normalized Shannon-Wiener and Chao1, were computed in VDJtools after downsampling to 5000 UMI-labeled TRB molecules per sample. VDJtools was used to calculate clonotype-size-weighted physicochemical properties of the central five CDR3 residues, namely interaction energy, strength, volume and Kidera factor 4. TCRdb reanalyzed the reads, keeping one entry per CDR3 protein sequence and omitting DNA. TCRdb assigned the V and J calls; the authors' analysis was not used. The table held for this sample gives about 24,000 distinct CDR3 sequences. The ten largest clones capture 3.5% to 5% of the sample.

For every CD8+ T cell subset, hundreds of thousands of cells were flow-sorted straight into RLT lysis buffer, and each subset was sorted in triplicate. To keep memory contaminants out, a stringent definition of naive CD8+ T cells was applied: CD45RO-CCR7+CD27+CD95-. Standard density gradient centrifugation was used to isolate peripheral blood mononuclear cells from buffy coats. A FACSAria III was used to flow-sort naive CXCR3-negative and CXCR3-positive CD8+ T cells. Total RNA was extracted from sorted cells with an RNeasy Mini Kit. A note on this clonotype: No antigen is known for it.

The receptor comes from a human donor in good health. Some clones in this sample may be carry-over from other donors' samples. Material: naive CXCR3- CD8+ T cells from blood. Sample cell subset or site, as interpreted from the label and publication: CD45RO-CCR7+CD27+CD95- naive CD8+ T cells lacking CXCR3 (TNR3-).

The CDR3 region reads CASGQVIGANYEQYF. The sequence is built from TRBV6-6 and TRBJ2-7; TCRdb reports TRBD1, a call that lacks DNA to check it against. Measured from the cysteine to the phenylalanine, the CDR3 is 15 residues long. No DNA is recorded. According to the germline V gene (reference sequence), CDR1 reads MNHNY and CDR2 reads SVGAGI.